This is a list of T cell receptor beta chains from one sample in a study of blood T cell repertoires in COVID-19. This table comes from immunoSEQ multiplex PCR, and its TCRdb copy is limited to in-frame clones, with some not included. The table includes approximately 230,000 clones, roughly 88% detected once. The material sequenced was peripheral blood. Every receptor here comes from a woman aged 40 to 50 who had recovered from COVID-19. Both conserved end residues are part of each CDR3. Fields, in order: J gene, CDR3 length, clone size, D gene, V gene, CDR3 protein, CDR3 DNA. A D gene is named only where the DNA matches it firmly. Where a row states a size, it is once, few, many or the class of an expanded clone; other rows omit it.

j_call: TRBJ2-5
cdr3_length: 16
clone_size: -
d_call: -
v_call: TRBV19
cdr3_aa: CASSIDLRQGGETQYF
cdr3_nt: TGTGCCAGTAGTATAGATCTGAGGCAGGGTGGGGAGACCCAGTACTTC

j_call: TRBJ2-5
cdr3_length: 14
clone_size: -
d_call: TRBD2
v_call: TRBV5-1
cdr3_aa: CASSAGEAGETQYF
cdr3_nt: TGCGCCAGCAGCGCGGGGGAGGCCGGGGAGACCCAGTACTTC

j_call: TRBJ1-4
cdr3_length: 13
clone_size: few
d_call: -
v_call: TRBV11-2
cdr3_aa: CASSIRNSEKLFF
cdr3_nt: TGTGCCAGCAGCATCCGAAACAGTGAAAAACTGTTTTTT

j_call: TRBJ2-3
cdr3_length: 12
clone_size: -
d_call: -
v_call: TRBV11-1
cdr3_aa: CASSPSTDTQYF
cdr3_nt: TGTGCCAGCAGCCCTAGCACAGATACGCAGTATTTT

j_call: TRBJ2-3
cdr3_length: 16
clone_size: -
d_call: -
v_call: TRBV11-3
cdr3_aa: CASSLDETGRTDTQYF
cdr3_nt: TGTGCCAGCAGCTTAGATGAAACAGGGAGAACAGATACGCAGTATTTT

j_call: TRBJ2-1
cdr3_length: 13
clone_size: -
d_call: TRBD1
v_call: TRBV12-3/TRBV12-4
cdr3_aa: CASRDREINEQFF
cdr3_nt: TGTGCCAGCCGGGACAGGGAAATAAATGAGCAGTTCTTC

j_call: TRBJ2-5
cdr3_length: 14
clone_size: -
d_call: TRBD2
v_call: TRBV7-9
cdr3_aa: CAHSEFTSGETQYF
cdr3_nt: TGTGCCCATTCCGAATTTACTAGCGGAGAGACCCAGTACTTC

j_call: TRBJ2-1
cdr3_length: 15
clone_size: -
d_call: TRBD2
v_call: TRBV12-5
cdr3_aa: CASGRLAGGDNEQFF
cdr3_nt: TGTGCTAGTGGGCGCCTAGCGGGAGGGGACAATGAGCAGTTCTTC

j_call: TRBJ2-1
cdr3_length: 14
clone_size: -
d_call: -
v_call: TRBV5-4
cdr3_aa: CASSFPPGTAGQFF
cdr3_nt: TGTGCCAGCAGCTTTCCCCCCGGAACAGCGGGCCAGTTCTTC

j_call: TRBJ2-3
cdr3_length: 15
clone_size: -
d_call: TRBD2
v_call: TRBV7-6
cdr3_aa: CASSPRRTSGDTQYF
cdr3_nt: TGTGCCAGCAGCCCCAGAAGGACTAGCGGGGATACGCAGTATTTT

j_call: TRBJ2-7
cdr3_length: 14
clone_size: -
d_call: -
v_call: TRBV24-1
cdr3_aa: CATSDFSAGGEQYF
cdr3_nt: TGTGCCACCAGTGATTTCTCCGCTGGAGGCGAGCAGTACTTC

j_call: TRBJ1-2
cdr3_length: 13
clone_size: -
d_call: TRBD1
v_call: TRBV2
cdr3_aa: CARQKQGNYGYTF
cdr3_nt: TGTGCCAGACAAAAACAGGGGAACTATGGCTACACCTTC

j_call: TRBJ2-1
cdr3_length: 14
clone_size: -
d_call: -
v_call: TRBV9
cdr3_aa: CASSARGSYNEQFF
cdr3_nt: TGTGCCAGCAGCGCCCGGGGTTCCTACAATGAGCAGTTCTTC

j_call: TRBJ2-1
cdr3_length: 14
clone_size: -
d_call: -
v_call: TRBV11-2
cdr3_aa: CASSPWGVHNEQFF
cdr3_nt: TGTGCCAGCAGCCCGTGGGGCGTCCACAATGAGCAGTTCTTC

j_call: TRBJ2-1
cdr3_length: 13
clone_size: -
d_call: -
v_call: TRBV3-1/TRBV3-2
cdr3_aa: CASSQDRGHEQFF
cdr3_nt: TGTGCCAGCAGCCAAGACCGAGGCCATGAGCAGTTCTTC

j_call: TRBJ2-2
cdr3_length: 15
clone_size: once
d_call: -
v_call: TRBV19
cdr3_aa: CASSIGRGSTGELFF
cdr3_nt: TGTGCCAGTAGTATAGGAAGGGGTAGTACCGGGGAGCTGTTTTTT

j_call: TRBJ1-2
cdr3_length: 14
clone_size: -
d_call: TRBD1
v_call: TRBV29-1
cdr3_aa: CSVGGTGNNYGYTF
cdr3_nt: TGCAGCGTTGGGGGGACAGGGAATAACTATGGCTACACCTTC

j_call: TRBJ2-4
cdr3_length: 17
clone_size: -
d_call: -
v_call: TRBV5-1
cdr3_aa: CASSLVVGTLAKNIQYF
cdr3_nt: TGCGCCAGCAGCTTGGTGGTAGGGACATTAGCCAAAAACATTCAGTACTTC

j_call: TRBJ1-4
cdr3_length: 14
clone_size: -
d_call: -
v_call: TRBV6-2/TRBV6-3
cdr3_aa: CASSDPATGGKLFF
cdr3_nt: TGTGCCAGCAGTGACCCGGCCACGGGGGGAAAACTGTTTTTT

j_call: TRBJ2-1
cdr3_length: 15
clone_size: -
d_call: TRBD2
v_call: TRBV10-3
cdr3_aa: CAIRDAGTRDNEQFF
cdr3_nt: TGTGCCATCAGAGACGCCGGGACTAGAGACAATGAGCAGTTCTTC

j_call: TRBJ1-2
cdr3_length: 14
clone_size: -
d_call: -
v_call: TRBV19
cdr3_aa: CATLGREDNYGYTF
cdr3_nt: TGTGCCACATTGGGGAGGGAGGACAACTATGGCTACACCTTC

j_call: TRBJ2-7
cdr3_length: 15
clone_size: -
d_call: -
v_call: TRBV7-9
cdr3_aa: CASSPLGQGSYEQYF
cdr3_nt: TGTGCCAGCAGCCCACTCGGGCAGGGGTCCTACGAGCAGTACTTC

j_call: TRBJ1-2
cdr3_length: 15
clone_size: -
d_call: TRBD1
v_call: TRBV7-9
cdr3_aa: CASSPRQGRGYGYTF
cdr3_nt: TGTGCCAGCAGCCCCCGACAGGGGAGAGGGTATGGCTACACCTTC

j_call: TRBJ2-6
cdr3_length: 15
clone_size: -
d_call: TRBD1
v_call: TRBV7-2
cdr3_aa: CASSPGGTGANVLTF
cdr3_nt: TGTGCCAGCAGCCCAGGGGGTACTGGGGCCAACGTCCTGACTTTC

j_call: TRBJ2-1
cdr3_length: 15
clone_size: -
d_call: -
v_call: TRBV4-3
cdr3_aa: CASSQEPAAYNEQFF
cdr3_nt: TGCGCCAGCAGCCAAGAACCAGCGGCTTACAATGAGCAGTTCTTC

j_call: TRBJ2-3
cdr3_length: 16
clone_size: -
d_call: TRBD1
v_call: TRBV7-2
cdr3_aa: CASSFHRGIVPDTQYF
cdr3_nt: TGTGCCAGCAGCTTTCACAGGGGTATAGTCCCAGATACGCAGTATTTT

j_call: TRBJ1-6
cdr3_length: 14
clone_size: -
d_call: -
v_call: TRBV28
cdr3_aa: CASSRGQNNSPLHF
cdr3_nt: TGTGCCAGCAGCCGAGGACAGAATAATTCACCCCTCCACTTT

j_call: TRBJ1-6
cdr3_length: 14
clone_size: -
d_call: -
v_call: TRBV19
cdr3_aa: CASSITGGSSPLHF
cdr3_nt: TGTGCCAGTAGTATTACCGGGGGAAGCTCACCCCTCCACTTT

j_call: TRBJ1-6
cdr3_length: 16
clone_size: -
d_call: -
v_call: TRBV4-1
cdr3_aa: CASSQDRYSYNSPLHF
cdr3_nt: TGCGCCAGCAGCCAAGATCGGTACTCCTATAATTCACCCCTCCACTTT

j_call: TRBJ1-2
cdr3_length: 12
clone_size: -
d_call: -
v_call: TRBV12-3/TRBV12-4
cdr3_aa: CASSPDSGGYTF
cdr3_nt: TGTGCCAGCAGTCCAGACTCGGGAGGCTACACCTTC

j_call: TRBJ1-2
cdr3_length: 15
clone_size: -
d_call: -
v_call: TRBV10-3
cdr3_aa: CAISEEILSPYGYTF
cdr3_nt: TGTGCCATCAGTGAGGAAATACTCTCTCCCTATGGCTACACCTTC

j_call: TRBJ1-5
cdr3_length: 13
clone_size: few
d_call: TRBD1
v_call: TRBV12-3/TRBV12-4
cdr3_aa: CASSLTGSQPQHF
cdr3_nt: TGTGCCAGCAGTTTGACAGGGTCGCAGCCCCAGCATTTT

j_call: TRBJ2-1
cdr3_length: 15
clone_size: -
d_call: TRBD1
v_call: TRBV5-4
cdr3_aa: CASRLGQGGYNEQFF
cdr3_nt: TGTGCCAGCAGGTTGGGACAGGGAGGCTACAATGAGCAGTTCTTC

j_call: TRBJ2-6
cdr3_length: 18
clone_size: -
d_call: -
v_call: TRBV19
cdr3_aa: CASSIAPGGRAGANVLTF
cdr3_nt: TGTGCCAGTAGTATAGCCCCTGGGGGCAGGGCTGGGGCCAACGTCCTGACTTTC

j_call: TRBJ2-7
cdr3_length: 11
clone_size: -
d_call: -
v_call: TRBV5-3
cdr3_aa: CARSSSGEQYF
cdr3_nt: TGTGCCAGAAGCTCGTCCGGGGAGCAGTACTTC

j_call: TRBJ1-2
cdr3_length: 13
clone_size: -
d_call: -
v_call: TRBV6-6
cdr3_aa: CASSYSRSGGYTF
cdr3_nt: TGTGCCAGCAGTTACTCACGGAGCGGGGGCTACACCTTC

j_call: TRBJ1-2
cdr3_length: 16
clone_size: many
d_call: TRBD1
v_call: TRBV4-1
cdr3_aa: CASSQAGTGSNYGYTF
cdr3_nt: TGCGCCAGCAGCCAAGCCGGGACAGGGTCGAACTATGGCTACACCTTC

j_call: TRBJ1-2
cdr3_length: 13
clone_size: -
d_call: -
v_call: TRBV5-6
cdr3_aa: CASSDRTAYGYTF
cdr3_nt: TGTGCCAGCAGCGACAGGACCGCCTATGGCTACACCTTC

j_call: TRBJ2-5
cdr3_length: 16
clone_size: few
d_call: TRBD2
v_call: TRBV11-2
cdr3_aa: CASSLLAGGGQETQYF
cdr3_nt: TGTGCCAGCAGCTTACTAGCGGGAGGGGGTCAAGAGACCCAGTACTTC

j_call: TRBJ1-6
cdr3_length: 16
clone_size: few
d_call: TRBD1
v_call: TRBV4-2
cdr3_aa: CASSQDHRGFNSPLHF
cdr3_nt: TGTGCCAGCAGCCAAGACCACAGGGGCTTTAATTCACCCCTCCACTTT

j_call: TRBJ2-1
cdr3_length: 14
clone_size: -
d_call: -
v_call: TRBV6-2/TRBV6-3
cdr3_aa: CASSYSQVYNEQFF
cdr3_nt: TGTGCCAGCAGTTACAGTCAGGTTTACAATGAGCAGTTCTTC

j_call: TRBJ1-1
cdr3_length: 14
clone_size: -
d_call: -
v_call: TRBV18
cdr3_aa: CASSPTTGNTEAFF
cdr3_nt: TGTGCCAGCTCACCGACGACAGGGAACACTGAAGCTTTCTTT